This T cell receptor (beta chain) was retrieved from a study of blood T cells in healthy people across ages. Points from the study as a whole: The authors considered diversity estimates from one million T cells to be underestimates.

The study drew donors from healthy Caucasian individuals in Russia aged roughly 6 to 90. The authors ran a second PCR of 7 to 11 cycles using a sample-barcoded 5' primer and a J-beta primer mix. TCRdb itself ran the 5' RACE reads through MiXCR, one entry per CDR3 protein. The sample has hundreds of thousands of distinct CDR3 sequences, over 45% seen once. This clonotype was found a few times. The target antigen is unknown. This CDR3 spans 14 amino acids. The V gene's germline CDR1 is SNHLY and CDR2 FYNNEI. Trimming stripped 7 bases from V and 6 bases from J, with 13 bases between. The sample consisted of blood. The chain is built from TRBV2 and TRBJ1-6; D may be TRBD1 (5 bases). This TCR derives from a woman aged 60-75 years in good health. The CDR3 loop is CASMGQILNSPLHF. DNA of the CDR3: TGTGCCAGCATGGGGCAGATACTTAATTCACCCCTCCACTTT. Combining the CDR3 with reference TRBV2 and TRBJ1-6 gives the whole variable domain EPEVTQTPSHQVTQMGQEVILRCVPISNHLYFYWYRQILGQKVEFLVSFYNNEISEKSEIFDDQFSVERPDGSNFTLKIRSTKLEDSAMYFCASMGQILNSPLHFGNGTRLTVT.